Below, one TCR beta chain is given with its context. This sample was taken from a study of blood T cell repertoires in COVID-19. For the study at large: Collection of acute and convalescent COVID-19 samples took place in the United States, Italy and Spain. T cells, B-cell-depleted T cells, or PBMCs supplied cDNA or gDNA.

Germline lookup yields CDR1 MNHEY and CDR2 SVGAGI. V was clipped by 6 bases and J by 0 bases, with 9 bases between them. The CDR3 extends over 14 amino acids. As processed by the authors: Using reference gene primer amplification, nucleated cell counts were estimated. The repertoire was sequenced with immunoSEQ multiplex PCR; TCRdb's copy has only in-frame clones and lacks some. V, J and clone size are taken as reported in that table, and D and trimming were inferred from the DNA itself. The repertoire holds approximately 76,000 clones, with about 80% as singletons. Source material: peripheral blood. The receptor was derived from a woman between 65 and 79 years old with acute or convalescent COVID-19. V gene TRBV6-5 combines with J gene TRBJ1-5; D may be TRBD1 (6 bases). The DNA for the CDR3 is TGTGCCAGCAGGGGACAATATAGCAATCAGCCCCAGCATTTT. Amino acid sequence: CASRGQYSNQPQHF.